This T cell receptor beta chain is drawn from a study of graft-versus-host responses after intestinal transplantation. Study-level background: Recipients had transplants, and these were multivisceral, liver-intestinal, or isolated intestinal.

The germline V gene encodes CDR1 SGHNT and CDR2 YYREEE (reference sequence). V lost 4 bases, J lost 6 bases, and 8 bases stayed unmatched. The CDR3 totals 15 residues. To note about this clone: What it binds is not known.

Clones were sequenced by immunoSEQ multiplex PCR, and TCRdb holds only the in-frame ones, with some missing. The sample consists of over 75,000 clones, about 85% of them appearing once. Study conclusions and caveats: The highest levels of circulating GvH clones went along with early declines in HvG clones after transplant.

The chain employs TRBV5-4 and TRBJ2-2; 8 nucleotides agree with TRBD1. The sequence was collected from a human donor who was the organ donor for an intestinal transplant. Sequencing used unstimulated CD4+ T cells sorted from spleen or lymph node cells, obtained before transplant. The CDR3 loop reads CASSAPGQEAGELFF. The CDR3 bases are TGTGCCAGCAGCGCCCCGGGACAGGAGGCCGGGGAGCTGTTTTTT. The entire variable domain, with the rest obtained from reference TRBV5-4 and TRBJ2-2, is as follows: ETGVTQSPTHLIKTRGQQVTLRCSSQSGHNTVSWYQQALGQGPQFIFQYYREEENGRGNFPPRFSGLQFPNYSSELNVNALELDDSALYLCASSAPGQEAGELFFGEGSRLTVL.